Listed here are 9 T cell receptor beta chains from one sample, sequenced in a study of T cell repertoires in cytomegalovirus infection. Each CDR3 protein is one row after TCRdb ran MiXCR on the reads. Among some 400,000 distinct CDR3 sequences listed, approximately 31% were seen once. The sequenced sample consisted of PBMCs. The receptors were sampled from a human donor in good health (CMV status not recorded). Some clones in this sample may be carry-over from other donors' samples.

V is TRBV2 and J is TRBJ2-3, with TRBD2 as a possible D gene (6 bases). The CDR3 consists of 15 residues. Per germline, CDR1 SNHLY and CDR2 FYNNEI. Trimming stripped 2 bases from V and 2 bases from J, with 11 bases between. CDR3 nucleotides: TGTGCCAGCAGTGAACGGGGGTCCCACACAGATACGCAGTATTTT. Translation gives CASSERGSHTDTQYF.

Regarding this clonotype: The conserved phenylalanine or tryptophan is not found at the CDR3 terminus, so this likely reflects a read error. This chain joins TRBV7-6 and TRBJ2-7, with D perhaps TRBD2 (7 bases). V was trimmed by 5 bases and J by 0 bases, leaving 11 bases between them. Germline V gene lookup returns CDR1 SGHVS and CDR2 FNYEAQ. The CDR3 covers 14 residues. In DNA, the CDR3 is TGTGCCAGCAGCAGGGGGGGGAACTCCTACGAGCAGTACTTA. Translating gives CASSRGGNSYEQYL.

This chain uses TRBV27 with TRBJ2-3; 9 nucleotides line up with TRBD1. With V trimmed by 3 bases and J by 5 bases, 9 bases remained unmatched. CDR3 length: 16 residues. Germline V CDR1 and CDR2: MNHEY, SMNVEV (reference sequence). The CDR3 region has the DNA TGTGCCAGCAGTTTCCTCTGGACAGGGGAAGGAGATACGCAGTATTTT. Translation: CASSFLWTGEGDTQYF.

The chain carries TRBV19 and TRBJ1-2, with TRBD1 matching 8 bases. Per germline, CDR1 LNHDA and CDR2 SQIVND (reference sequence). Unmatched junction bases numbered 12, after V lost 9 bases and J lost 0 bases. The length of the CDR3 is 16 residues. CDR3 nucleotide sequence: TGTGCCAGCGCTCCGGACAGGGACACAGCTAACTATGGCTACACCTTC. This codes for CASAPDRDTANYGYTF. The variable domain in full, with the rest retrieved from reference TRBV19 and TRBJ1-2, is DGGITQSPKYLFRKEGQNVTLSCEQNLNHDAMYWYRQDPGQGLRLIYYSQIVNDFQKGDIAEGYSVSREKKESFPLTVTSAQKNPTAFYLCASAPDRDTANYGYTFGSGTRLTVV.

The rearrangement links TRBV28 to TRBJ1-1; no clear D. Per the germline V gene, CDR1 is MDHEN and CDR2 is SYDVKM. The V end was cut by 3 bases, the J end by 5 bases, with 13 bases between. CDR3 length: 14 amino acids. CDR3 residues: CASSFYSPWTEAFF. The CDR3 DNA sequence: TGTGCCAGCAGTTTCTACAGCCCCTGGACTGAAGCTTTCTTT.

The genes are TRBV5-6 and TRBJ1-5, with D hard to call. V was trimmed by 1 base and J by 5 bases, leaving 7 bases between them. Germline V gene lookup returns CDR1 SGHDT and CDR2 YYEEEE. CDR3 length equals 13 residues. The CDR3 sequence: CASSLWGHQPQHF. In DNA, the CDR3 is TGTGCCAGCAGCTTGTGGGGTCATCAGCCCCAGCATTTT.

Concerning this clonotype itself: The CDR3 end shows no conserved phenylalanine or tryptophan, and so a read error is likely. It is unclear where the CDR3 begins or ends on the DNA, so no DNA is shown, and the CDR3 is as TCRdb lists it. The gene calls are TRBV4-1 and TRBJ2-1. CDR1 and CDR2 (germline): MGHRA, YSYEKL. The CDR3 region is 16 residues in length, termini included. The chain's CDR3 is CASSPALGGSYNEQLL.

This clonotype was detected once. Relative to the germline gene, one junction end is altered; a read error may explain this. This rearrangement joins TRBV7-2 to TRBJ1-1; D perhaps matches TRBD1 (6 bases). Looked up from germline, CDR1 is SGHTA and CDR2 is FQGNSA. The CDR3 is 15 residues long. DNA of the CDR3: TGTGACAGCAGCCCTAAGGGGGTTTTGAACACTGAAGCTTTCTTT. It translates to CDSSPKGVLNTEAFF. The variable domain in full, completed from reference TRBV7-2 and TRBJ1-1, reads GAGVSQSPSNKVTEKGKDVELRCDPISGHTALYWYRQSLGQGLEFLIYFQGNSAPDKSGLPSDRFSAERTGGSVSTLTIQRTQQEDSAVYLCDSSPKGVLNTEAFFGQGTRLTVV.

This clonotype was seen repeatedly, ten times or more. This chain uses TRBV28 with TRBJ1-5; TRBD1 might be the D (5 bases). Germline loops: CDR1 MDHEN, CDR2 SYDVKM. The CDR3 extends over 13 amino acids. Trimming removed 4 bases from V and 1 base from J, with 5 bases in between. The CDR3 DNA follows: TGTGCCAGCAGTTGGGGGAGCAATCAGCCCCAGCATTTT. Amino acid sequence: CASSWGSNQPQHF.